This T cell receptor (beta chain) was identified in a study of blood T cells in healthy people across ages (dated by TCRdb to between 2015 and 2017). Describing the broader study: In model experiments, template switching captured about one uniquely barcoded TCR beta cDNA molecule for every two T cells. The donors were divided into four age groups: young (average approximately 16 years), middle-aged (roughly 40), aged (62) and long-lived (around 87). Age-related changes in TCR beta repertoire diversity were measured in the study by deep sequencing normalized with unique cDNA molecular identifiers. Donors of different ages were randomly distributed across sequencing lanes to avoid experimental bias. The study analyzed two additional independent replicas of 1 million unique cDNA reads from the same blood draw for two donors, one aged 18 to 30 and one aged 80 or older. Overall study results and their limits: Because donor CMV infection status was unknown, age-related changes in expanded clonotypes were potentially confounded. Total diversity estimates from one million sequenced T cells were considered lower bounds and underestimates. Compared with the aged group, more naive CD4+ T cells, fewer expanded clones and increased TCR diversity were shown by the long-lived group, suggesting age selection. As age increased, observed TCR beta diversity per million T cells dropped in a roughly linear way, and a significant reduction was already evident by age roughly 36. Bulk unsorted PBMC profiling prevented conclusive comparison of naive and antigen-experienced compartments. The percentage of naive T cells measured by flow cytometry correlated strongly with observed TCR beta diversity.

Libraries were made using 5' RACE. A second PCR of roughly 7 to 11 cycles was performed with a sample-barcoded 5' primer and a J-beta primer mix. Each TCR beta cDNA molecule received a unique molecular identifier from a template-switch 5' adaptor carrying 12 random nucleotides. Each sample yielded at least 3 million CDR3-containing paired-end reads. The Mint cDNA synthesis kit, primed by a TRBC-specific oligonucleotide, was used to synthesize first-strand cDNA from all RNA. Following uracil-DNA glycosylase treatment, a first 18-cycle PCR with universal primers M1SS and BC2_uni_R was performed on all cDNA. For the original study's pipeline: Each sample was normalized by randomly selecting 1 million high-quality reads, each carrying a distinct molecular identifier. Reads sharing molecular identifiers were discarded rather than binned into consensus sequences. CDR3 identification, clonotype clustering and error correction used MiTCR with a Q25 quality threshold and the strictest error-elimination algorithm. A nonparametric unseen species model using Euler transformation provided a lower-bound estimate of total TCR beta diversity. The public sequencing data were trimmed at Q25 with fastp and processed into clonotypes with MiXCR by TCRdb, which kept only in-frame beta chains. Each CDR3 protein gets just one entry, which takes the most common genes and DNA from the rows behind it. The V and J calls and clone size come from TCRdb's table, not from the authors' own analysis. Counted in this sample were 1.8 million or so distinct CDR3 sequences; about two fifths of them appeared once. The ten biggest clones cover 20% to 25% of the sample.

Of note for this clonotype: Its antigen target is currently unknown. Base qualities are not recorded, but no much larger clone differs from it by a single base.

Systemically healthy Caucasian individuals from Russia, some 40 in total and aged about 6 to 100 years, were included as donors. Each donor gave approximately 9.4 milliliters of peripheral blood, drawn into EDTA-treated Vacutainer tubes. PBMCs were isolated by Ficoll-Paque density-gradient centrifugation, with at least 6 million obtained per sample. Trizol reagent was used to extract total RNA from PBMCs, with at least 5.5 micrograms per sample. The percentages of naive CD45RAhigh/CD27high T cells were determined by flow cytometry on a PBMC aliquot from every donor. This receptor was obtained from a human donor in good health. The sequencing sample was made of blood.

The nucleotides read TGTGCTAGTGGTTTGGGGCGGGGGGCCCGCAATGAGCAGTTCTTC. Its translation is CASGLGRGARNEQFF. Rearrangement joined TRBV12-5 to TRBJ2-1, with TRBD2 identical over 8 junction bases. Inclusive of the bounding cysteine and phenylalanine, the CDR3 is 15 residues long. Of all the DNA, just the CDR3 is kept, 45 bases in frame from base 1. Trimming takes 1 base off V and 6 bases off J; junction bases not matched to a gene: 5. CDR1 and CDR2 are drawn from the germline V gene: LGHNT, FRNRAP. With the rest looked up from the reference TRBV12-5 and TRBJ2-1 genes rather than sequenced, the full variable domain is DARVTQTPRHKVTEMGQEVTMRCQPILGHNTVFWYRQTMMQGLELLAYFRNRAPLDDSGMPKDRFSAEMPDATLATLKIQPSEPRDSAVYFCASGLGRGARNEQFFGPGTRLTVL.